This TCR beta chain was documented in a study of shared clonotypes between healthy human individuals. The CDR3 extends over 11 amino acids. Germline values: CDR1 MDHEN, CDR2 SYDVKM. General study findings and limits: Generation probabilities were higher for clonotypes shared across all four sorted-subset donors than for unshared ones.

A note on this clone: Its antigen is as yet unknown.

Here immunoSEQ multiplex PCR was the method, and the copy in TCRdb shows in-frame clones only, minus some. The repertoire consists of some 2.4 million clones, with roughly 93% occurring once and the leading ten covering 0.35% to 0.45%. The TCR originated in a man aged 18 to 30 in good health. Some clones in this sample may be carry-over from other donors' samples. The chain recombines TRBV28 with TRBJ2-5; TRBD2 might be the D (6 bases). The sample was naive CD4+ T cells from PBMCs. Subset here: CD45RA+ positively selected. The CDR3 DNA is TGTATGACCAGGCGGGGAGAGACCCAGTACTTC. It codes for CMTRRGETQYF.